A single sample gave rise to the 14 T cell receptor beta chains below, sequenced in a study of immune heterogeneity within non-small cell lung tumors. Genomic DNA from bulk tumor acted as the template, and 600 ng was loaded per sample. Each primary tumor yielded several biopsies, collected far apart from one another at surgery. Enrolled patients presented with newly diagnosed, previously untreated non-small cell lung cancer and underwent curative surgery. Multiplex PCR employing 32 V and 13 J primers generated amplicons of the TCR beta CDR3. TCRdb re-called the multiplex PCR reads through MiXCR, storing one row per CDR3 protein. Of fewer than 25,000 distinct CDR3 sequences listed, 28% are singletons. Sequenced sample: lung tumor tissue. The source is a man aged 35-49 years with non-small cell lung cancer.

This clonotype was detected ten times or more. The V gene is TRBV28, the J gene TRBJ2-7; 7 bases are shared with TRBD1. Germline trimming cut 4 bases from V and 3 bases from J; bases unmatched to any gene: 15. The CDR3 has 17 residues. Germline V gene lookup returns CDR1 MDHEN and CDR2 SYDVKM. The CDR3 region is CASSWTAHRQGFYEQYF. In DNA, the CDR3 is TGTGCCAGCAGTTGGACCGCCCACAGACAGGGTTTCTACGAGCAGTACTTC.

This clonotype was recorded at least ten times. The rearrangement joins TRBV19 to TRBJ1-1; D may be TRBD1 (6 bases). Trimming took off 11 bases at V and 1 base at J, with 14 bases between the two ends. CDR3 length equals 13 residues. Germline lookup yields CDR1 LNHDA and CDR2 SQIVND (reference sequence). Here the CDR3 reads CASRTDSNTEAFF. Written as DNA, the CDR3 is TGTGCCTCTCGGACAGATTCGAACACTGAAGCTTTCTTT.

The chain carries TRBV14 and TRBJ2-5; D remains ambiguous. The CDR3 totals 14 residues. CDR1 is SGHDN, CDR2 FVKESK, per germline. The ends were cut back, 0 bases at V and 5 bases at J, with 10 bases in the middle. The CDR3 DNA reads TGTGCCAGCAGCCAAGATTTTAACGATGAGACCCAGTACTTC. It translates to CASSQDFNDETQYF. Together with reference TRBV14 and TRBJ2-5, the CDR3 gives the full variable domain: EAGVTQFPSHSVIEKGQTVTLRCDPISGHDNLYWYRRVMGKEIKFLLHFVKESKQDESGMPNNRFLAERTGGTYSTLKVQPAELEDSGVYFCASSQDFNDETQYFGPGTRLLVL.

The chain employs TRBV19 and TRBJ2-2; D may be TRBD2 (6 bases). The germline gives CDR1 LNHDA, CDR2 SQIVND (reference sequence). This CDR3 has 16 amino acids. Between the trimmed V and J ends, which lost 7 bases and 5 bases, there was a span of 20 bases. CDR3 DNA: TGTGCCAGTACCAACATTGCGGGCCGGGGGACCGGGGAGCTGTTTTTT. The encoded protein is CASTNIAGRGTGELFF.

This clonotype was picked up many times. The chain links TRBV9 to TRBJ2-3; TRBD1 or TRBD2 may be the D gene (6 bases each). CDR1 is SGDLS and CDR2 is YYNGEE in the germline V gene. Trimming shortened V by 1 base and J by 0 bases, and 9 bases separated the two germline ends. The CDR3 is made up of 15 amino acids. CDR3 sequence reads: CASSVRGRSTDTQYF. As DNA, the CDR3 is TGTGCCAGCAGCGTAAGGGGGAGGAGCACAGATACGCAGTATTTT.

Note on this clonotype: A single base separates this from a much larger clone, so it may be a read error. V is TRBV5-1 and J is TRBJ2-7; 10 nucleotides line up with TRBD2. The germline V gene encodes CDR1 SGHRS and CDR2 YFSETQ. The CDR3 totals 16 residues. Trimming cost V 4 bases and J 6 bases; bases outside gene matches: 13. CDR3 DNA sequence: TGCGCCAGCAGCCCCGGTGGAGGACTAGCGGTAATCGAGCAGTACTTC. It translates to CASSPGGGLAVIEQYF.

This chain uses TRBV7-9 with TRBJ1-1, with D possibly TRBD1 on 5 matching bases. Germline V lookup: CDR1 SEHNR, CDR2 FQNEAQ (reference sequence). The CDR3 is made up of 14 amino acids. Between the trimmed V and J ends, which lost 4 bases and 0 bases, there was a span of 9 bases. CDR3 loop: CASSSGLVNTEAFF. In DNA, the CDR3 is TGTGCCAGCAGCTCGGGACTCGTGAACACTGAAGCTTTCTTT.

About this clonotype: This may stem from a read error, because a much larger clone lies one nucleotide away. The rearrangement uses TRBV19 and TRBJ2-3; D remains unclear. The V gene's germline CDR1 is LNHDA and CDR2 SQIVND (reference sequence). The CDR3 contains 16 residues. The CDR3 nucleotides are TGTGCCAGTAGTAGGCAGCCTCCTTATGACACAGATACGCATTATTTT. It encodes CASSRQPPYDTDTHYF.

By proportion, this clonotype is medium-sized. This chain joins TRBV7-6 and TRBJ1-3, with D hard to call. This CDR3 is built from 15 residues. Trimming stripped 1 base from V and 1 base from J, with 8 bases between. Germline V gene lookup returns CDR1 SGHVS and CDR2 FNYEAQ. The CDR3 DNA reads TGTGCCAGCAGCTTAGGTGGGCTTTCTGGAAACACCATATATTTT. The encoded protein is CASSLGGLSGNTIYF.

At least ten counts were recorded for this clonotype. The rearrangement uses TRBV7-2 and TRBJ2-2; D gene ambiguous. The CDR3 has 12 amino acids. The V gene's germline CDR1 is SGHTA and CDR2 FQGNSA. Trimming stripped 3 bases from V and 3 bases from J, with 2 bases between. The chain's CDR3 is CASSFDTGELFF. The CDR3 bases are TGTGCCAGCAGCTTCGACACCGGGGAGCTGTTTTTT.

For this clonotype: This may be a read error: a much more frequent sequence differs by one nucleotide. V gene TRBV5-1 combines with J gene TRBJ2-7, with 8 bases aligning to TRBD1. Germline V CDR1 and CDR2: SGHRS, YFSETQ. The CDR3 has 14 residues. CDR3 residues: CAISLQGDFYEQYF. The DNA for the CDR3 is TGCGCCATCAGCTTACAGGGGGACTTCTACGAGCAGTACTTC.

Here the CDR3 reads CASSLRTDMELFF. CDR3 nucleotides: TGTGCCAGCAGCCTTCGGACAGACATGGAGCTGTTTTTT. This sequence joins TRBV7-9 and TRBJ2-2, with a tentative D call TRBD1 (6 bases). CDR3 length: 13 residues. Germline loops: CDR1 SEHNR, CDR2 FQNEAQ (reference sequence). Between the trimmed V and J ends, which lost 5 bases and 10 bases, there was a span of 14 bases.

This clonotype occurred many times. The chain joins TRBV6-2 or TRBV6-3 to TRBJ2-7; the D gene is possibly TRBD1 (5 bases). The CDR3 loop spans 15 amino acids. With 2 bases removed from V and 4 bases from J, the gap between germline ends came to 15 bases. Germline assignment: CDR1 MNHEY and CDR2 SVGEGT. CDR3 in DNA: TGTGCCAGCAGTTACGGGGCTAGGGCCGCTTACGAGCAGTACTTC. Translated: CASSYGARAAYEQYF.

V gene TRBV5-8 combines with J gene TRBJ1-6; tentatively, D is TRBD1 (5 bases). There are 15 residues in the CDR3. Trimming cost V 0 bases and J 8 bases, with 12 bases left between them. Germline assignment: CDR1 SGHTS and CDR2 YDEGEE. CDR3 protein: CASSLDGRVHSPLHF. DNA for the CDR3: TGTGCCAGCAGCTTGGATGGCAGGGTGCATTCACCCCTCCACTTT. Full variable domain (rest looked up from reference TRBV5-8 and TRBJ1-6): EAGVTQSPTHLIKTRGQQATLRCSPISGHTSVYWYQQALGLGLQFLLWYDEGEERNRGNFPPRFSGRQFPNYSSELNVNALELEDSALYLCASSLDGRVHSPLHFGNGTRLTVT.